The subject of this entry is one TCR beta chain. This CDR3 region has 18 residues. The V gene's germline CDR1 is LNHDA and CDR2 SQIVND (reference sequence). Trimming cost V 3 bases and J 1 base; bases outside gene matches: 12. Sequenced by immunoSEQ multiplex PCR; TCRdb stores in-frame clones only, minus some. The table has about 150,000 clones, about 85% seen once; the top ten hold 2% to 3%. These data come from a study of blood T cell repertoires in COVID-19. About the research overall: Material from acute and convalescent COVID-19 was sourced from the United States, Italy and Spain.

The specimen sequenced was peripheral blood. The chain carries TRBV19 and TRBJ1-3, with 7 bases identical to TRBD1. The clonotype comes from a woman aged 65 to 85 with acute or convalescent COVID-19. The DNA of the CDR3 is TGTGCCAGTAGTATTGGGCCTGGGACAGTCCGATCTGGAAACACCATATATTTT. This sequence encodes CASSIGPGTVRSGNTIYF.